These 31 T cell receptor beta chains were sequenced from one sample in a study of blood T cell repertoires in COVID-19. Sequencing used immunoSEQ multiplex PCR; TCRdb keeps in-frame clones, though not all of them. The sample carries 200,000 to 300,000 clones, more than 75% recorded once. Sequenced material: peripheral blood. All receptors derive from a woman aged 55-69 years with active or convalescent COVID-19.

The gene calls are TRBV4-1 and TRBJ2-3; 11 positions agree with TRBD1. The V gene end was trimmed by 0 bases and the J gene end by 1 base; junction bases not matched to a gene: 3. Germline values: CDR1 MGHRA, CDR2 YSYEKL. This CDR3 has 17 amino acids. The chain's CDR3 is CASSQEGQGVRTDTQYF. The DNA for the CDR3 is TGCGCCAGCAGCCAAGAGGGACAGGGGGTGCGCACAGATACGCAGTATTTT.

This clone was detected only a few times. The chain uses TRBV9 and TRBJ1-2, with 7 bases matching TRBD1. CDR1 is SGDLS, CDR2 YYNGEE, per germline. The CDR3 is 15 residues long. V shed 1 base and J 0 bases; nucleotides not matched to a gene: 3. The CDR3 region has the DNA TGTGCCAGCAGCGTACAACAGGGGTCTAACTATGGCTACACCTTC. Encoded protein: CASSVQQGSNYGYTF.

V gene TRBV10-3 combines with J gene TRBJ2-1; 11 nucleotides match TRBD1. This CDR3 region has 16 residues. Germline assignment: CDR1 ENHRY and CDR2 SYGVKD. The V and J ends lost 5 bases and 4 bases, in that order; junction bases with no gene match: 7. The CDR3 DNA reads TGTGCCATCAGTTCGGACAGGGGGCATGGTTACAATGAGCAGTTCTTC. This codes for CAISSDRGHGYNEQFF.

The chain carries TRBV6-6 and TRBJ2-7; 11 bases map to TRBD1. Germline V gene sequence: CDR1 MNHNY, CDR2 SVGAGI (reference sequence). CDR3 length: 15 amino acids. Trimming at V came to 5 bases and at J to 2 bases, leaving 5 bases not matched to a gene. The CDR3 sequence: CASSGTGGSTYEQYF. The CDR3 nucleotides are TGTGCCAGCAGTGGGACAGGGGGGAGTACCTACGAGCAGTACTTC.

The chain links TRBV19 to TRBJ2-1; a possible D gene is TRBD1 (6 bases). The V gene lost 4 bases and the J gene lost 0 bases, with 19 bases spanning the gap. CDR1 and CDR2 from the germline V gene are LNHDA and SQIVND (reference sequence). This CDR3 is built from 18 residues. The CDR3 reads CASSKTMDRYLSYNEQFF. DNA for the CDR3: TGTGCCAGTAGTAAAACAATGGACAGATACCTCTCCTACAATGAGCAGTTCTTC.

The V gene is TRBV6-6, the J gene TRBJ2-6; TRBD1 matches at 9 bases. Per germline, CDR1 MNHNY and CDR2 SVGAGI (reference sequence). After removal of 5 bases from V and 1 base from J, the junction contained 6 bases not matched to a gene. This CDR3 comprises 17 residues. Written as DNA, the CDR3 is TGTGCCAGCAGTCGAGGGACAGGGAAATCTGGGGCCAACGTCCTGACTTTC. It yields the protein CASSRGTGKSGANVLTF.

The CDR3 DNA is TGTGCCAGCAGTTTAACAACCCATCAGCCCCAGCATTTT. This gives the protein CASSLTTHQPQHF. The chain joins TRBV12-3 or TRBV12-4 to TRBJ1-5; D gene unclear. V lost 2 bases to trimming and J lost 5 bases, with 7 bases between them. The CDR3 sequence is 13 residues long.

The CDR3 DNA reads TGCGCCAGCAGCTTGTCAGCGAACACCGGGGAGCTGTTTTTT. It encodes CASSLSANTGELFF. This chain joins TRBV5-1 and TRBJ2-2, with D uncertain. V was pared by 1 base and J by 0 bases, with 4 bases between. Germline-derived CDR1 and CDR2 are SGHRS and YFSETQ. The CDR3 consists of 14 residues.

This clone was detected only once. In DNA form, the CDR3 reads TGTGCCAGCAGCTTGAATACGGGTCCCTATGGCTACACCTTC. As protein: CASSLNTGPYGYTF. J is TRBJ1-2 and V is TRBV5-4; D uncertain. Looked up from germline, CDR1 is SGHNT and CDR2 is YYREEE (reference sequence). The CDR3 is 14 residues long. With 1 base removed from V and 4 bases from J, the gap between germline ends came to 11 bases.

The chain uses TRBV28 and TRBJ1-1, with D possibly being TRBD1 (6 bases). Trimming pared 4 bases from V and 5 bases from J, leaving 20 bases between. CDR3 length: 16 amino acids. From germline, CDR1 is MDHEN and CDR2 SYDVKM. CDR3 nucleotides: TGTGCCAGCAGTTGGAATTTTGAGGGGGAAGGGACTGAAGCTTTCTTT. It codes for CASSWNFEGEGTEAFF.

V usage is TRBV9 and J usage is TRBJ1-2; 7 bases are a match to TRBD1. Germline assignment: CDR1 SGDLS and CDR2 YYNGEE. V lost 4 bases, J lost 2 bases, and 8 bases stayed unmatched. The CDR3 sequence is 15 residues long. The chain's CDR3 is CASSPTRQGNYGYTF. CDR3 bases: TGTGCCAGCAGCCCGACTCGACAGGGAAACTATGGCTACACCTTC.

The J gene is TRBJ1-2, the V gene TRBV4-3; tentative D call: TRBD1 (5 bases). V gave up 0 bases and J gave up 2 bases, with 16 bases separating them. This CDR3 has 17 residues. The germline V gene encodes CDR1 LGHNA and CDR2 YSLEER. The CDR3 region is CASSQDLLRAPNYGYTF. CDR3 coding DNA: TGCGCCAGCAGCCAAGACCTCCTCAGGGCCCCCAACTATGGCTACACCTTC.

This clone was picked up one time. The chain has TRBV19 and TRBJ1-2; 12 bases align to TRBD1. This CDR3 is 15 amino acids long. The V gene's germline CDR1 is LNHDA and CDR2 SQIVND (reference sequence). The trim removed 6 bases at V and 8 bases at J, leaving 10 bases unmatched. The CDR3 coding sequence is TGTGCCAGTAGGAGCCCAGGGACAGGGGGCACGGGCTACACCTTC. Protein product: CASRSPGTGGTGYTF.

This clone was picked up one time. The genes are TRBV5-4 and TRBJ2-7, with 7 bases matching TRBD1. The CDR3 is 15 residues long. V was clipped by 2 bases and J by 2 bases; unmatched bases: 7. Germline V gene lookup returns CDR1 SGHNT and CDR2 YYREEE (reference sequence). The CDR3 DNA reads TGTGCCAGCAGCTTATCCTGGGACAGCCCCTACGAGCAGTACTTC. Residues: CASSLSWDSPYEQYF.

The chain recombines TRBV9 with TRBJ2-5; no definite D call. This CDR3 contains 12 residues. Germline assignment: CDR1 SGDLS and CDR2 YYNGEE. V lost 5 bases and J lost 13, with 18 bases in between. Here the CDR3 reads CASSPLMAGRYF. The DNA of the CDR3 is TGTGCCAGCAGTCCTTTAATGGCAGGCCGGTACTTC.

The chain is built from TRBV19 and TRBJ2-3, with 11 bases that match TRBD1. The V segment lost 5 bases and the J segment 6 bases; nucleotides outside the gene matches: 13. The CDR3 consists of 17 residues. Germline V gives CDR1 LNHDA, CDR2 SQIVND (reference sequence). The CDR3 nucleotides are TGTGCCAGTAGTGACCCCCGAGGTGGACAGGGGGCGGATACGCAGTATTTT. Translation: CASSDPRGGQGADTQYF.

This sequence joins TRBV20-1 and TRBJ2-7; D is ambiguous. This CDR3 is 15 amino acids long. The V end was cut by 3 bases, the J end by 0 bases, with 15 bases between. Germline V CDR1 and CDR2: DFQATT, SNEGSKA (reference sequence). This chain's CDR3 is CSASALVAASYEQYF. The CDR3 nucleotides read TGCAGTGCTAGTGCTTTGGTGGCTGCCTCCTACGAGCAGTACTTC.

The chain joins TRBV6-1 to TRBJ1-1, with 7 bases lining up with TRBD1. The germline gives CDR1 MNHNS, CDR2 SASEGT. After removal of 2 bases from V and 0 bases from J, the junction contained 9 bases not matched to a gene. This CDR3 has 17 residues. The CDR3 coding sequence is TGTGCCAGCAGTGAACCCCCAGGGGGGAGCGTGAACACTGAAGCTTTCTTT. Protein product: CASSEPPGGSVNTEAFF.

The chain uses TRBV5-6 and TRBJ1-6, with D perhaps matching TRBD1 (6 bases). The ends were cut back, 2 bases at V and 6 bases at J, with 12 bases in the middle. CDR1 and CDR2 from the germline V gene are SGHDT and YYEEEE. CDR3 length: 15 residues. The CDR3 here is CASSFGAQGNSPLHF. The CDR3 DNA reads TGTGCCAGCAGCTTCGGGGCACAGGGTAATTCACCCCTCCACTTT.

The chain has TRBV2 and TRBJ1-1; 9 bases are a match to TRBD1. V lost 7 bases, J lost 1 base, and 1 base stayed unmatched. Germline-derived CDR1 and CDR2 are SNHLY and FYNNEI. This CDR3 spans 13 amino acids. The chain's CDR3 is CASKDRGNTEAFF. The CDR3 nucleotides are TGTGCCAGCAAGGACAGGGGGAACACTGAAGCTTTCTTT.

This rearrangement joins TRBV27 to TRBJ1-6; 8 positions match TRBD1. V shed 3 bases, J shed 11 bases, and the junction held 6 bases outside the gene matches. CDR3 length: 14 amino acids. The germline gives CDR1 MNHEY, CDR2 SMNVEV (reference sequence). In DNA form, the CDR3 reads TGTGCCAGCAGTTTGGCCCAGGGGGCGACACCCCTCCACTTT. Translated: CASSLAQGATPLHF.

The V call is TRBV5-8, the J call TRBJ1-6; TRBD1 matches 8 bases. CDR3 length equals 16 residues. V gave up 4 bases and J gave up 4 bases; unmatched junction bases: 7. Germline loops: CDR1 SGHTS, CDR2 YDEGEE. The CDR3 here is CASSERTGRYNSPLHF. CDR3 DNA: TGTGCCAGCAGCGAAAGGACAGGGCGGTATAATTCACCCCTCCACTTT.

The chain uses TRBV7-2 and TRBJ1-1; D perhaps matches TRBD1 (6 bases). The germline V gene encodes CDR1 SGHTA and CDR2 FQGNSA. The V gene lost 1 base and the J gene lost 10 bases, with 13 bases spanning the gap. The CDR3 spans 13 residues. The CDR3: CASSLVGRGTAFF. For the CDR3, the DNA is TGTGCCAGCAGCTTAGTCGGCAGGGGAACAGCTTTCTTT.

V and J are TRBV5-4 and TRBJ2-7, with 8 bases fitting TRBD2. Germline CDR1 SGHNT, CDR2 YYREEE (reference sequence). This CDR3 is built from 18 residues. The V and J ends lost 4 bases and 3 bases, in that order; junction bases with no gene match: 18. The CDR3 spells CASSPLRTGSGDYYEQYF. CDR3 DNA: TGTGCCAGCAGCCCACTTCGAACAGGTAGCGGGGACTACTACGAGCAGTACTTC. The full variable domain, completed using reference TRBV5-4 and TRBJ2-7, is ETGVTQSPTHLIKTRGQQVTLRCSSQSGHNTVSWYQQALGQGPQFIFQYYREEENGRGNFPPRFSGLQFPNYSSELNVNALELDDSALYLCASSPLRTGSGDYYEQYFGPGTRLTVT.

The chain employs TRBV18 and TRBJ1-1, with D tentatively TRBD1 (5 bases). V was cut by 0 bases and J by 8 bases, with 16 bases left in between. Germline CDR1 KGHSH, CDR2 LQKENI. This CDR3 comprises 15 residues. The CDR3 sequence is CASSPPEGRASEAFF. CDR3 bases: TGTGCCAGCTCACCACCGGAGGGCAGGGCTTCGGAAGCTTTCTTT.

The chain uses TRBV6-5 and TRBJ2-1, with 7 positions matching TRBD1. The CDR3 is 14 amino acids. CDR1 and CDR2 (germline): MNHEY, SVGAGI. V lost 6 bases, J lost 5 bases, and 7 bases stayed unmatched. CDR3 coding DNA: TGTGCCAGCAGAAAACTACAGGGGAACAATGAGCAGTTCTTC. Protein: CASRKLQGNNEQFF.

For this clone: Other DNA sequences within the sample encode an identical CDR3. This chain connects TRBV30 to TRBJ1-1; D gene uncertain. The CDR3 is made up of 12 amino acids. The V gene lost 3 bases and the J gene lost 1 base, with 6 bases spanning the gap. Germline V CDR1 and CDR2: GTSNPN, SVGIG (reference sequence). As DNA, the CDR3 is TGTGCCTGGAGCCGTCGGAACACTGAAGCTTTCTTT. Encoded protein: CAWSRRNTEAFF.

The chain employs TRBV10-3 and TRBJ1-1; D gene ambiguous. The CDR3 runs to 17 residues. With 4 bases removed from V and 0 bases from J, the gap between germline ends came to 18 bases. CDR1 ENHRY and CDR2 SYGVKD come from the germline V gene. CDR3 in amino acids: CAISGGGGSPLNTEAFF. In nucleotides, the CDR3 is TGTGCCATCAGTGGGGGAGGAGGTTCTCCTCTGAACACTGAAGCTTTCTTT.

Points on this clone: One end of the junction is discordant with germline, which a read error may explain. This sequence joins TRBV4-2 and TRBJ2-3, with TRBD2 identical over 7 bases. CDR3 length equals 19 residues. Germline values: CDR1 LGHNA, CDR2 YNFKEQ. The CDR3 nucleotides are TGTGCCACCAGCCGGCTGGGAATGGGGGGGTCAACTAGCACAGATACGCAGTATTTT. It encodes CATSRLGMGGSTSTDTQYF.

This clone was found once. This chain links TRBV2 with TRBJ1-3, with D hard to call. This CDR3 is 15 amino acids long. Deletions cut 7 bases from V and 0 bases from J, with 13 bases between. Germline V lookup: CDR1 SNHLY, CDR2 FYNNEI. The CDR3 spells CASIPELTSGNTIYF. CDR3 in DNA: TGTGCCAGCATTCCGGAGCTAACCTCTGGAAACACCATATATTTT.

This clone was detected once. V gene TRBV27 combines with J gene TRBJ2-7; 12 bases agree with TRBD2. Germline loops: CDR1 MNHEY, CDR2 SMNVEV (reference sequence). J gave up 2 bases and V 5 bases, and 7 bases lay outside the gene matches. The CDR3 sequence is 16 residues long. The CDR3 loop is CASSRTLAGGPYEQYF. Here the CDR3 DNA reads TGTGCCAGCAGTCGGACGCTAGCGGGGGGGCCCTACGAGCAGTACTTC.